This T cell receptor beta chain was documented in a study of blood T cell repertoires in COVID-19. About the research overall: Sites in the United States, Italy and Spain provided acute and convalescent COVID-19 samples. PBMCs, B-cell-depleted T cells, or T cells provided the cDNA or gDNA that made up the material.

The repertoire was sequenced with immunoSEQ multiplex PCR; TCRdb's copy has only in-frame clones and lacks some. This sample carries about 150,000 clones, 80% to 90% of them seen once, and the ten largest clones take about 7.7%. This CDR3 spans 15 amino acids. V was trimmed by 1 base and J by 5 bases, leaving 13 bases between them. CDR1 and CDR2 (germline): SGHAT, FQNNGV. This clone has a single count. Researchers sorted participants into cohorts using their self-reported clinical history. Before being deemed recovered, Cohort 3 donors had two negative PCRs, clearance, or symptom resolution. The sample consisted of PBMCs or T cells enriched from blood (not recorded which). This chain joins TRBV11-2 and TRBJ2-3; possibly TRBD1 for D (5 bases). The source is a man in his forties or fifties who had recovered from COVID-19. The CDR3 DNA follows: TGTGCCAGCAGCTTAGTATTCATCCAGGGAGATACGCAGTATTTT. Encoded protein: CASSLVFIQGDTQYF.